This TCR beta chain was found in a study of shared clonotypes between healthy human individuals (dated by TCRdb to the early 2020s). Broadly, across the study: Three men and a couple of women, aged 18 to 49 years, made up the cohort. For each donor, CD4 naive and CD4 memory were each given three plates, CD8 naive was given two plates, and CD8 memory was given one plate. Blood TCR repertoires of five healthy adults were deeply sequenced to estimate repertoire size and the extent of clonotype sharing between individuals. To increase sequencing depth and limit assay-specific biases, different laboratories used diverse techniques to prepare libraries and sequence TCR repertoires. Between about 0.94 and 8.9 billion PBMCs per donor were obtained by leukapheresis. Beyond this particular receptor, the publication reports: Because the study included only a small number of donors, the genetic and exposure-history diversity represented was limited. Sampling was limited to blood, and TCR repertoires in tissue likely differ from TCR repertoires in blood. Compared with non-shared clonotypes, the clonotypes found in all four sorted-subset donors had higher generation probabilities. Pairwise subsampling led to the expectation that sequencing depth would affect the degree of clonotype sharing among donors. Rarefaction of sorted-subset datasets indicated incomplete sequencing despite the large sequencing depth. When several donors were compared, the shared fraction of clonotypes was about 5% for naive CD4, 3.5% to 4% for naive CD8, 2.3% for memory CD4, and 0.4% for memory CD8. Naive subsets generally had larger estimated clonotype richness than memory subsets.

With respect to this clone: Its antigen target is currently unknown. No much larger clone exists at a distance of one base, and base qualities are not known.

Using the deep immunoSEQ assay, multiplex PCR amplified TCR CDR3 regions from genomic DNA. Extracted genomic DNA from each cell subset was distributed evenly across all wells of several immunoSEQ 96-well plates, and each plate was treated as a replicate. For sorted subsets, around 200 ng genomic DNA, equal to 30,000 to 35,000 T cell genomes, was loaded into each replicate PCR. The purified libraries were quantified using a Qubit 3.0 fluorometer, sized with a Bioanalyzer 2100, and then quantified again using the KAPA Library Quantification kit. Every immunoSEQ 96-well plate was sequenced on a separate single-read 150-cycle Illumina NextSeq 550 flow cell. The study's processing was this. Because the immunoSEQ output held only junctional sequences and lacked quality scores, the filtering could not match the filtering applied to full-length reads. To assign V/J genes and CDR3, sequences were annotated using PyIR, a Python wrapper for IgBLAST v1.9, with IMGT germline references. Reads were filtered out if the reads had weak V/J assignments (E-value above 1e-6), no CDR3, stop codons, out-of-frame junctions, or ambiguous translated residues. V3J clonotypes were defined as sequences sharing an identical inferred V gene, J gene, and CDR3 amino acid sequence. Percentage overlap between repertoires was calculated by dividing the number of shared unique clonotypes by the size of the smaller repertoire. Richness of each repertoire was evaluated using RTK rarefaction, the Chao1 estimator, and Recon v2.1 estimates of unobserved clonotypes. Generation probabilities were computed with OLGA for all TCRbeta clonotypes obtained by the gDNA method from four donors. TCRdb's version of the immuneACCESS table is confined to in-frame rearrangements and falls short of the full clone set. An unresolved V gene accounts for under half of the shortfall where checked; the remainder is of unknown origin. V and J calls and clone size are as listed in that table; D and trimming were resolved from the DNA. The sample profile shows roughly 2 million clones; nearly 97% of them were found once. The ten largest make up less than 0.15% of the sample.

The donors were healthy, HIV-negative adults with no recently reported acute infections or vaccinations. Every donor was a Caucasian adult living in Nashville, Tennessee, USA. CD4+ T cells were enriched through magnetic negative selection, after which naive cells were positively selected on CD45RA and the remaining negative fraction served as the memory subset. Blood was collected by leukapheresis, and PBMCs were isolated by Ficoll-Histopaque density gradient centrifugation and then cryopreserved in liquid nitrogen vapor phase. Purity and quantity of every magnetically sorted T cell population were checked by analytical flow cytometry. From each sorted fraction, genomic DNA was isolated and quantified by UV absorbance on a Nanodrop 2000c. Trimming at the junction amounts to 2 bases on V and 4 bases on J, and the germline ends lie 30 bases apart. Taken from cysteine to phenylalanine, the CDR3 has 20 residues. This entry keeps only the CDR3 DNA: 60 bases, framed from base 1. From the germline V gene, CDR1 is SGHRS and CDR2 is YFSETQ.

The sequence derives from a man between 18 and 35 years old in good health. The sample consisted of naive CD4+ T cells sorted from blood. Sample cell subset or site, as interpreted from the label and publication: CD45RA+ positively selected. The sequence links TRBV5-1 to TRBJ2-5; tentative D gene TRBD2, with 7 bases matching. DNA sequence: TGCGCCAGCAGCTTAGGGACTATTTATTCTCGGGGGCCTACCGGAGAGACCCAGTACTTC. The translation is CASSLGTIYSRGPTGETQYF.